This T cell receptor beta chain was observed in a study of T cell responses to AZD1222 COVID-19 vaccine. Study-wide results and caveats: Baseline seropositivity occurred in only a handful of AZD1222 recipients. Clonal diversity may have been underestimated, and the donors were mostly white British, with more females than males.

Using immunoSEQ multiplex PCR, the repertoire was profiled, and TCRdb retains in-frame clones only, with some absent. The repertoire holds approximately 150,000 clones, with around 93% as singletons. Note on this clone: Its antigen is as yet unknown.

The sequences come from peripheral blood, collected on day 0 of AZD1222 vaccination. The sequence derives from an adult in good health.

The CDR3 coding sequence is TGTGCCAGCAGCTTAACAGGGGCTTCTGAAGCTTTCTTT. It codes for CASSLTGASEAFF. The J gene is TRBJ1-1, the V gene TRBV7-9; the match to TRBD1 covers 7 bases. Germline V gives CDR1 SEHNR, CDR2 FQNEAQ (reference sequence). The V segment lost 2 bases and the J segment 6 bases; nucleotides outside the gene matches: 3. The CDR3 runs to 13 residues.